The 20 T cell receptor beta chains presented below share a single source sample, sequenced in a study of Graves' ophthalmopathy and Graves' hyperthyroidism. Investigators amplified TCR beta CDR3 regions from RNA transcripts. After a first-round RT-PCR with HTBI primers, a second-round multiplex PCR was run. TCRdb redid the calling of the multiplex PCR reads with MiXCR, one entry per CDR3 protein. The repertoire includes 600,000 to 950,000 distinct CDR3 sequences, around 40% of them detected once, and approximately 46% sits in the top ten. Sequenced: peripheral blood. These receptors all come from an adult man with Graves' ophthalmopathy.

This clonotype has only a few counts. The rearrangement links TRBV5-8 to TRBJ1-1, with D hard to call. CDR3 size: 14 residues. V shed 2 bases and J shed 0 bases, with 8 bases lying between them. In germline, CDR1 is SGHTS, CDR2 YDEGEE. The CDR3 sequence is CASSFSALNTEAFF. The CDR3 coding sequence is TGTGCCAGCAGCTTCTCAGCATTGAACACTGAAGCTTTCTTT.

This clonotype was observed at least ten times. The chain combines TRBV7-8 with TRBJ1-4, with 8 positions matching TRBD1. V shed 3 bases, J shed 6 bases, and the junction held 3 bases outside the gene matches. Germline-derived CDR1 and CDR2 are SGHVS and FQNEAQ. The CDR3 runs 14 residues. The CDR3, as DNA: TGTGCCAGCAGCTTGGGGACAGGTTATGAAAAACTGTTTTTT. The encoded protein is CASSLGTGYEKLFF.

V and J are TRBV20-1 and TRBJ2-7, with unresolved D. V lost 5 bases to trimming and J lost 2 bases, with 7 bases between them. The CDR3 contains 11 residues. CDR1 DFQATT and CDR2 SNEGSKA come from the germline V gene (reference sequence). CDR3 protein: CSAGVAYEQYF. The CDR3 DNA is TGCAGTGCTGGTGTAGCCTACGAGCAGTACTTC.

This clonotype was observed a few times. The CDR3 loop is CSARTGGGYTF. The CDR3 DNA reads as TGCAGTGCTAGAACAGGGGGTGGCTACACCTTC. V gene TRBV20-1 combines with J gene TRBJ1-2, with 8 nucleotides matching TRBD1. V was pared by 2 bases and J by 7 bases, with 0 bases of the junction left unmatched. The CDR3 is 11 amino acids. Germline V lookup: CDR1 DFQATT, CDR2 SNEGSKA (reference sequence).

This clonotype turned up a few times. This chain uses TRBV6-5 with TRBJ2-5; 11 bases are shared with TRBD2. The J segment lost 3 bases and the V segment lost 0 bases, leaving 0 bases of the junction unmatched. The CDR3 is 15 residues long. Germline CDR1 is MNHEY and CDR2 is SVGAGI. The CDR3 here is CASSYSGLAEETQYF. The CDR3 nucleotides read TGTGCCAGCAGTTACTCGGGACTAGCGGAAGAGACCCAGTACTTC.

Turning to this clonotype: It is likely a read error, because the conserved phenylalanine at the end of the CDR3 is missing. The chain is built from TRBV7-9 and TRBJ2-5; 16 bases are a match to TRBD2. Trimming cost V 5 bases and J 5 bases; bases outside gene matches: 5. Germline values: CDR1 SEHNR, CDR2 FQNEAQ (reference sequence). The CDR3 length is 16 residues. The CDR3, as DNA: TGTGCCAGCAGCCGCGGGACTAGCGGGGGGGCGGAGACCCAGTACTGC. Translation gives CASSRGTSGGAETQYC.

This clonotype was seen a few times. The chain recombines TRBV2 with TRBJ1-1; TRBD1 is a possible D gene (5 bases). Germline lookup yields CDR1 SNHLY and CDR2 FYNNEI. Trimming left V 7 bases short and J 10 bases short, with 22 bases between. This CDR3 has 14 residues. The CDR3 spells CASTPLKGYLGAFF. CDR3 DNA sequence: TGTGCCAGCACCCCCCTTAAGGGGTACCTTGGAGCTTTCTTT.

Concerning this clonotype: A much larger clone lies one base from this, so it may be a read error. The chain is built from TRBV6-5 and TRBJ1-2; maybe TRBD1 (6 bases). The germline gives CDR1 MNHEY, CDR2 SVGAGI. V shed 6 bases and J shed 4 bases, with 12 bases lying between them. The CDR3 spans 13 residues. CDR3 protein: CASRETGSYGYTF. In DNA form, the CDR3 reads TGTGCCAGCAGGGAGACAGGTTCCTATGGCTACACCTTC.

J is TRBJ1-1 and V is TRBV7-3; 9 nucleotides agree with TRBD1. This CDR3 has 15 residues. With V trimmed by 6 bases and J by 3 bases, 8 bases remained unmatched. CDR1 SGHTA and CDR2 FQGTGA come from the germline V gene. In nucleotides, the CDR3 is TGTGCCAGCAGTCGTACAGGGGGCGCAGACACTGAAGCTTTCTTT. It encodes CASSRTGGADTEAFF.

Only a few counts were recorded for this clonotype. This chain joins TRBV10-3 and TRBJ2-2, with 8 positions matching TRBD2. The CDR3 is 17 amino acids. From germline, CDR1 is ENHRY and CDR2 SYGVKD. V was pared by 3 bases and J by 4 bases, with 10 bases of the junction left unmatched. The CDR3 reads CAISDWSSGISTGELFF. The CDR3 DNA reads TGTGCCATCAGTGACTGGAGTAGCGGGATCAGCACCGGGGAGCTGTTTTTT.

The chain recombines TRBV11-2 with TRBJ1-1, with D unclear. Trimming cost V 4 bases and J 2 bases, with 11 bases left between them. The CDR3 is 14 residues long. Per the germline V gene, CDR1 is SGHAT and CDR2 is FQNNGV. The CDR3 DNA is TGTGCCAGCAGCTCCCCCCCGGTAAACACTGAAGCTTTCTTT. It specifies CASSSPPVNTEAFF.

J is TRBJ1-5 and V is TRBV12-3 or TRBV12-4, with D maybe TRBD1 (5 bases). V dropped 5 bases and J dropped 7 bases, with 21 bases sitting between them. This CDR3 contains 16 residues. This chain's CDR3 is CASSPTFGGGDQPQHF. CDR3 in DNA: TGTGCCAGCAGTCCAACCTTCGGGGGAGGAGACCAGCCCCAGCATTTT.

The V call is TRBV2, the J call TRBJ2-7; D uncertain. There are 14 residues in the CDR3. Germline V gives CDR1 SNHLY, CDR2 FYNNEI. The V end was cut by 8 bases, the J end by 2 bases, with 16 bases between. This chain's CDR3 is CASGVEPSTYEQYF. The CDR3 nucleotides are TGTGCCAGCGGCGTAGAGCCGTCTACCTACGAGCAGTACTTC.

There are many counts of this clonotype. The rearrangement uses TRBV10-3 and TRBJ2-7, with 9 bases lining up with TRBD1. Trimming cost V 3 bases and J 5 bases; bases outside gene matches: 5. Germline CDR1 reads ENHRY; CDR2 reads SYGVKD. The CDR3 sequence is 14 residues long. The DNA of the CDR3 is TGTGCCATCAGTGATAGGGACAGGGTCAACGAGCAGTACTTC. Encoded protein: CAISDRDRVNEQYF.

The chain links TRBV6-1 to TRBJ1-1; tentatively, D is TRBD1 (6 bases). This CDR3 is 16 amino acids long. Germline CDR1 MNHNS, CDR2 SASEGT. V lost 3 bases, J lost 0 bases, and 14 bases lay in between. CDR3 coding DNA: TGTGCCAGCAGTGACAAGACAGGTTGGATGAACACTGAAGCTTTCTTT. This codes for CASSDKTGWMNTEAFF.

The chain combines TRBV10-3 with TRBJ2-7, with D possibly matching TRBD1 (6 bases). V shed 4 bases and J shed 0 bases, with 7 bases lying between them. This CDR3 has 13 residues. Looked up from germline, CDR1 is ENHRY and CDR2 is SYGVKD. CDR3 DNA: TGTGCCATCAGTGCAGGGGTCTCCTACGAGCAGTACTTC. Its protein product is CAISAGVSYEQYF.

The CDR3 nucleotides read TGTGCCAGCAGTGAAAGACCAGGAACTGAAGCTTTCTTT. Translation gives CASSERPGTEAFF. V gene TRBV12-3 or TRBV12-4 combines with J gene TRBJ1-1, with D unresolved. V lost 5 bases and J 5 bases, leaving 12 bases between the germline ends. This CDR3 spans 13 amino acids.

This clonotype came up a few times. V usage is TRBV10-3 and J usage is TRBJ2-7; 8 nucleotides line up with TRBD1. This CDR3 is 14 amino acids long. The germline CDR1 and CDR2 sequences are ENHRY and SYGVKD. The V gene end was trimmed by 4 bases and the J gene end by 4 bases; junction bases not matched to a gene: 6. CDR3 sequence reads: CAISALTGAYEQYF. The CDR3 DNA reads TGTGCCATCAGTGCACTGACAGGGGCTTACGAGCAGTACTTC.

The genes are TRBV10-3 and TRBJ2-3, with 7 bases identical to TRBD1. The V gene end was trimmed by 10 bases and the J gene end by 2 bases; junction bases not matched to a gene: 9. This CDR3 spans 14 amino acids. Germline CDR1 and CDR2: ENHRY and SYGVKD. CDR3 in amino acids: CASTRQGVTDTQYF. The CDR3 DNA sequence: TGTGCCAGCACCCGACAGGGAGTCACAGATACGCAGTATTTT.

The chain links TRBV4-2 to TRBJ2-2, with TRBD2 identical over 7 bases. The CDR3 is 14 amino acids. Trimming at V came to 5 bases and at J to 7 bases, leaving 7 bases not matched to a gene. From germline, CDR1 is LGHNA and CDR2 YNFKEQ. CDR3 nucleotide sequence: TGTGCCAGCAGCTTAGGGAGGACTAGCGGGGAGCTGTTTTTT. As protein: CASSLGRTSGELFF.